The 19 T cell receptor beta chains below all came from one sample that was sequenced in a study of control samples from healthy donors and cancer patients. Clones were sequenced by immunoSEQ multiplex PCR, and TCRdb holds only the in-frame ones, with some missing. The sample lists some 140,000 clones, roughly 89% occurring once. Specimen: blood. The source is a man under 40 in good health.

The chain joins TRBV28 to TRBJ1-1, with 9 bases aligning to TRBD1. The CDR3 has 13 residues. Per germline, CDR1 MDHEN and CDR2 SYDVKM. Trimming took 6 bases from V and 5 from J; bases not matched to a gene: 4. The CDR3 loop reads CASRDRGSTEAFF. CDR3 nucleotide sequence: TGTGCCAGCAGGGACAGGGGATCGACTGAAGCTTTCTTT.

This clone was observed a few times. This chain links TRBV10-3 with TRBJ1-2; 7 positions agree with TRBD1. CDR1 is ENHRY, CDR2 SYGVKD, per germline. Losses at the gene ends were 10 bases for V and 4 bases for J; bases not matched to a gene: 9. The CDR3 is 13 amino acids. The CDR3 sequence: CATATGSAYGYTF. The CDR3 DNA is TGTGCCACCGCGACAGGGTCAGCCTATGGCTACACCTTC.

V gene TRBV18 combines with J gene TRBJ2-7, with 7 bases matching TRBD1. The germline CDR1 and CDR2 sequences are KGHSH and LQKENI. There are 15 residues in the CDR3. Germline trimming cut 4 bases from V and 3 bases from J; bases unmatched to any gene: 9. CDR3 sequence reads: CASSLMGQWGYEQYF. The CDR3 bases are TGTGCCAGCTCACTGATGGGACAGTGGGGCTACGAGCAGTACTTC.

The CDR3 DNA follows: TGTGCCAGCAGCCCGAGGACTAGCGGGTATAATCACAATGAGCAGTTCTTC. Protein: CASSPRTSGYNHNEQFF. The chain carries TRBV5-8 and TRBJ2-1, with 11 bases that match TRBD2. The germline gives CDR1 SGHTS, CDR2 YDEGEE. V shed 4 bases, J shed 5 bases, and the junction held 11 bases outside the gene matches. This CDR3 is built from 17 residues.

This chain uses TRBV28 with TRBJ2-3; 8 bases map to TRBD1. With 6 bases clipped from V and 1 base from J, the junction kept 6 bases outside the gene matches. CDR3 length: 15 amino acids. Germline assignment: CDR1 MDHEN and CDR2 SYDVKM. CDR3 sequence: CASRPQGARTDTQYF. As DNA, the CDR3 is TGTGCCAGCAGGCCGCAGGGGGCACGCACAGATACGCAGTATTTT.

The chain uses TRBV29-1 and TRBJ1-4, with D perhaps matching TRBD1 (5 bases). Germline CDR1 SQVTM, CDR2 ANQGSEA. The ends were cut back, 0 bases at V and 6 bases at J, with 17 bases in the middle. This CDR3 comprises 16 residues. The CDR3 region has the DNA TGCAGCGTTGAAGATCCCTCAGCGAGGGGTTATGAAAAACTGTTTTTT. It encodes CSVEDPSARGYEKLFF.

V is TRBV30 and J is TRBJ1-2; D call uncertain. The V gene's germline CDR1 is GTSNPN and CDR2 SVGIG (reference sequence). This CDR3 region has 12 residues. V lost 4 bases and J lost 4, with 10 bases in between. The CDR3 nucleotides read TGTGCCTGGAAATGGGTATCCTATGGCTACACCTTC. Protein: CAWKWVSYGYTF.

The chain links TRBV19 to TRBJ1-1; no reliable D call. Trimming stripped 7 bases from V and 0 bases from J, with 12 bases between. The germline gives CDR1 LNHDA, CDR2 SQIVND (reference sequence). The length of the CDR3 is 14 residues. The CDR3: CASTWTDMNTEAFF. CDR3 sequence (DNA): TGTGCCAGTACTTGGACGGATATGAACACTGAAGCTTTCTTT.

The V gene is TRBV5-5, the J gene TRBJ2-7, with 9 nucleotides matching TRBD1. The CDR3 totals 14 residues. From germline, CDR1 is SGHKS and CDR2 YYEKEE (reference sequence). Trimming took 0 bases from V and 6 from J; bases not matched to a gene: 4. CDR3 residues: CASSLVQGAGEQYF. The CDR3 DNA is TGTGCCAGCAGCTTGGTACAGGGGGCGGGCGAGCAGTACTTC.

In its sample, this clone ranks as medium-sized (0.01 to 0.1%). In DNA form, the CDR3 reads TGTGCCAGCAGTGATCAGGGAGGGACAGATACGCAGTATTTT. Translated: CASSDQGGTDTQYF. The gene calls are TRBV6-4 and TRBJ2-3; TRBD2 agrees at 7 bases. From germline, CDR1 is MRHNA and CDR2 SNTAGT. Losses at the gene ends were 3 bases for V and 3 bases for J; bases not matched to a gene: 3. This CDR3 has 14 residues.

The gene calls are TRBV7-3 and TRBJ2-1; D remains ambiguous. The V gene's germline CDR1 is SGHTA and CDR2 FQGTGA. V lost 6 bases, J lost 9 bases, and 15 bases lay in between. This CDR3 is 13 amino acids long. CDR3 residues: CASSIEIWAEQFF. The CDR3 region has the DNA TGTGCCAGCAGTATTGAGATTTGGGCTGAGCAGTTCTTC.

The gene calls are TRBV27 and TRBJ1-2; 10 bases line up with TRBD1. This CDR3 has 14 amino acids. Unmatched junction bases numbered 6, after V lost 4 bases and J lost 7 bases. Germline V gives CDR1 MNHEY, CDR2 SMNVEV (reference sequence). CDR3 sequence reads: CASSWDRGFGGYTF. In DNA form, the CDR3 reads TGTGCCAGCAGTTGGGACAGGGGATTTGGTGGCTACACCTTC.

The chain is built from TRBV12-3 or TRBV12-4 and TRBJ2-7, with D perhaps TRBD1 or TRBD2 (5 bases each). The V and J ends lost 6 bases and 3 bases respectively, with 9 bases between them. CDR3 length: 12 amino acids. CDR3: CASSTGGYEQYF. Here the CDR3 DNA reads TGTGCCAGCAGCACAGGAGGCTACGAGCAGTACTTC.

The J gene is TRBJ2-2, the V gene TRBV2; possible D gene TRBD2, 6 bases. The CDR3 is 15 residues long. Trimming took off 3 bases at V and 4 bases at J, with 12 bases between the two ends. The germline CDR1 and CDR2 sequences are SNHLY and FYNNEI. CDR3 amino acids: CASSETGVVTGELFF. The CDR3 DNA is TGTGCCAGCAGTGAGACGGGAGTAGTCACCGGGGAGCTGTTTTTT.

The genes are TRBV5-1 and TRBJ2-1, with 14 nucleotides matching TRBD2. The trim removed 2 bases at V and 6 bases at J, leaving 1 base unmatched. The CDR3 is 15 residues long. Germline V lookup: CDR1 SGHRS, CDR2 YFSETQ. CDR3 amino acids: CASSFGTSGSNEQFF. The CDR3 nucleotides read TGCGCCAGCAGCTTCGGGACTAGCGGGAGCAATGAGCAGTTCTTC.

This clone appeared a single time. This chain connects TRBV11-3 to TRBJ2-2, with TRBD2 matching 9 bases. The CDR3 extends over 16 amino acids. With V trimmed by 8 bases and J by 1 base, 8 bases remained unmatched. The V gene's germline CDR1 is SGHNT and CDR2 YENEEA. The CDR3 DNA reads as TGTGCCAGCCTATTCGCGGGGGGGAAGAACACCGGGGAGCTGTTTTTT. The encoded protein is CASLFAGGKNTGELFF.

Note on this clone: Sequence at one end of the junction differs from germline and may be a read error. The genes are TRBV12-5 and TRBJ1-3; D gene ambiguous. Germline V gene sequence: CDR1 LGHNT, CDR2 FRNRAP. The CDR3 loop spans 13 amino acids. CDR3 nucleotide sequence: TGTGCTAGTGGCCTGTCCTCTGGAAGCACCATATATTTT. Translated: CASGLSSGSTIYF.

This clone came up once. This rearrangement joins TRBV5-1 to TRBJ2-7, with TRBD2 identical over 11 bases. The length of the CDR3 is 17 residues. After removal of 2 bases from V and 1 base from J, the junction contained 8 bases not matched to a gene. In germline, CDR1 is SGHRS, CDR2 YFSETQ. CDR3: CASSLTTSGSSSYEQYF. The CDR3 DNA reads TGCGCCAGCAGCTTAACCACTAGCGGGAGTTCTTCCTACGAGCAGTACTTC. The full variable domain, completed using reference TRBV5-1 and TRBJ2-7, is KAGVTQTPRYLIKTRGQQVTLSCSPISGHRSVSWYQQTPGQGLQFLFEYFSETQRNKGNFPGRFSGRQFSNSRSEMNVSTLELGDSALYLCASSLTTSGSSSYEQYFGPGTRLTVT.

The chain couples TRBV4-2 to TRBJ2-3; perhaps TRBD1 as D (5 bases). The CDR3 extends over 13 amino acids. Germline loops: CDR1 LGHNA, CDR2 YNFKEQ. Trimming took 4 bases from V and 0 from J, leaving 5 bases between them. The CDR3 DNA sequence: TGTGCCAGCAGCCGGGGCAGCACAGATACGCAGTATTTT. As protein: CASSRGSTDTQYF.